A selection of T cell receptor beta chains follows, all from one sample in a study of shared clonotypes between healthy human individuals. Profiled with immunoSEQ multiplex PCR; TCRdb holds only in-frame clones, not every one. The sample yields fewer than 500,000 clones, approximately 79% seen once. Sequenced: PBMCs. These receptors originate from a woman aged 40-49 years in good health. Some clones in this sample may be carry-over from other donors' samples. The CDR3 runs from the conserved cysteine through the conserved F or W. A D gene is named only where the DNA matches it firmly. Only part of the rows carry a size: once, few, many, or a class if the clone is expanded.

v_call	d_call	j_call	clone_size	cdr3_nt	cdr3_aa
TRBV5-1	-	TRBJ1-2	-	TGCGCCAGCAGCTTTAGACAGTTGATCTATGGCTACACCTTC	CASSFRQLIYGYTF
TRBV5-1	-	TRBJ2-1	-	TGCGCCAGCAGCTCGATTGGAGAGGGGAGCTCCTACAATGAGCAGTTCTTC	CASSSIGEGSSYNEQFF
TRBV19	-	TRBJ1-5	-	TGTGCCAGTAGTGGAACTTTAACTCAGCCCCAGCATTTT	CASSGTLTQPQHF
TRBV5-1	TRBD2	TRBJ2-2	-	TGCGCCAGCAGCCCGACTAGCGGGAGGGCCGGCGGGGAGCTGTTTTTT	CASSPTSGRAGGELFF
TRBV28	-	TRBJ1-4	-	TGTGCCAGCAGTTTATCTACAGGGTTTGCTAATGAAAAACTGTTTTTT	CASSLSTGFANEKLFF
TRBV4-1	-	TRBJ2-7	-	TGCGCCAGCAGCCAGGGGACGCAAGGTGGCTACGAGCAGTACTTC	CASSQGTQGGYEQYF
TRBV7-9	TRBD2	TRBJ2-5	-	TGTGCCAGCAGCCCCGTTCTAGCGGCAGAGACCCAGTACTTC	CASSPVLAAETQYF
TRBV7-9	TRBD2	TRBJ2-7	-	TGTGCCAGCAGCTTTGGGACTAGTCCCCACGAGCAGTACTTC	CASSFGTSPHEQYF
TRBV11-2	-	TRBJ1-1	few	TGTGCCAGCAGCTTAGGGGTACAAACCGCTTTCTTT	CASSLGVQTAFF
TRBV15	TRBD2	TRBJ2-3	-	TGTGCCACCAGCAGAGATGAAGGACTAGCGGGAAACACAGATACGCAGTATTTT	CATSRDEGLAGNTDTQYF
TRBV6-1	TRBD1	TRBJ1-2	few	TGTGCCAGCAGTGGGACAGGGGGCGGCTATGGCTACACCTTC	CASSGTGGGYGYTF
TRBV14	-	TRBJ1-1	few	TGTGCCAGCAGCCAGGTGTTTAACACTGAAGCTTTCTTT	CASSQVFNTEAFF
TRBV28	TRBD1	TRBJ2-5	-	TGTGCCAGCAGGCCCACTACAGGGGTGGAGACCCAGTACTTC	CASRPTTGVETQYF
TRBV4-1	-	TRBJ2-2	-	TGCGCCAGCAGCCAAGAGGGACGACGCTCGAACACCGGGGAGCTGTTTTTT	CASSQEGRRSNTGELFF
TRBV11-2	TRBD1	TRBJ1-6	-	TGTGCCAGCAGCCCCGACAGGGGGTATTCACCCCTCCACTTT	CASSPDRGYSPLHF
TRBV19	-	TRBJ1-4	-	TGTGCCAGTAGTATAGTGGACAGACTTAATGAAAAACTGTTTTTT	CASSIVDRLNEKLFF
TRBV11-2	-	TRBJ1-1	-	TGTGCCAGCAGCAACCGGGCCCTCGACGGTGAAGCTTTCTTT	CASSNRALDGEAFF
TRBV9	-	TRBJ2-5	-	TGTGCCAGCAGCGTAGGTGCAGGGACGGAGACCCAGTACTTC	CASSVGAGTETQYF
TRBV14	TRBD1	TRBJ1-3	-	TGTGCCAGCAGCCGCGACAGGGCCTCTGGAAACACCATATATTTT	CASSRDRASGNTIYF
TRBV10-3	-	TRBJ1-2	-	TGTGCCATCAGTGGCACAGGGAACTTTATTAACTATGGCTACACCTTC	CAISGTGNFINYGYTF
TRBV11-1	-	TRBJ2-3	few	TGTGCCAGCAGCGAGTACCGTGGGGGAAATACGCAGTATTTT	CASSEYRGGNTQYF
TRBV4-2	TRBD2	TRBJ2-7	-	TGTGCCAGCCGGGGACTAGCACAACCCTACGAGCAGTACTTC	CASRGLAQPYEQYF
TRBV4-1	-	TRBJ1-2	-	TGCGCCAGCAGCCAGCTACAGGGTGCCTATGGCTACACCTTC	CASSQLQGAYGYTF
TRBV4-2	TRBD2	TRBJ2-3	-	TGTGCCAGCAGCCAAGAAGGGGCGGGAGGGCCCACAGATACGCAGTATTTT	CASSQEGAGGPTDTQYF
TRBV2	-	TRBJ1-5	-	TGTGCCAGCGGAGAAACAGGGATGGATCAGCCCCAGCATTTT	CASGETGMDQPQHF
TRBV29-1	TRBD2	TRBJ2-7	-	TGCAGCGTACCTAAGACTAGCGGGAGGATCTACGAGCAGTACTTC	CSVPKTSGRIYEQYF
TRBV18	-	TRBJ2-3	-	TGTGCCAGCTCACAACTAGAGAGCACAGATACGCAGTATTTT	CASSQLESTDTQYF
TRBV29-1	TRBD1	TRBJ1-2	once	TGCAGCGTTGGAGGGGGCGAGGGCCGTGGCTACACCTTC	CSVGGGEGRGYTF
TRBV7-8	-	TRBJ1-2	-	TGTGCCAGCAGCCTAGATGGGACTTACTATGGCTACACCTTC	CASSLDGTYYGYTF
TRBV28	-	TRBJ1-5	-	TGTGCCAGCAGAGTTCAGGGGAACAATCAGCCCCAGCATTTT	CASRVQGNNQPQHF
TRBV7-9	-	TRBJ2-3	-	TGTGCCAGCAGCTTATCGGGACCCCTGGTGGATACGCAGTATTTT	CASSLSGPLVDTQYF
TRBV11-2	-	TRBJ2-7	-	TGTGCCAGCCGTCATACAGGTTCAGTTTACGAGCAGTACTTC	CASRHTGSVYEQYF
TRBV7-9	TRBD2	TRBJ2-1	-	TGTGCCAGCAGCCGACTAGCGGGAGACGGTGAGCAGTTCTTC	CASSRLAGDGEQFF
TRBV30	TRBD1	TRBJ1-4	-	TGTGCCTGGAGTGTACTGAGGGGGCAGGGTGAAAAACTGTTTTTT	CAWSVLRGQGEKLFF
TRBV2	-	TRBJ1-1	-	TGTGCCAGCAGGGAACAGGGTAACACTGAAGCTTTCTTT	CASREQGNTEAFF
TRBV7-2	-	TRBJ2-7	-	TGTGCCAGCAGCCCCTGGGGCCCGAGGTACGAGCAGTACTTC	CASSPWGPRYEQYF
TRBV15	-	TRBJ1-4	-	TGTGCCACCAGCAGAGGCGGGGGCACAACTAATGAAAAACTGTTTTTT	CATSRGGGTTNEKLFF
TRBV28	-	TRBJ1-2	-	TGTGCCAGCAGTTTGGGCAGGGACTATGGCTACACCTTC	CASSLGRDYGYTF
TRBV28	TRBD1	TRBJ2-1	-	TGTGCCAGCACCCCAGCGAGGACAGGGCCCTCGGCCTACAATGAGCAGTTCTTC	CASTPARTGPSAYNEQFF
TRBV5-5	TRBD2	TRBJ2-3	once	TGTGCCAGCAGCATCCAATTGGCTAGCGGGTTTAGCACAGATACGCAGTATTTT	CASSIQLASGFSTDTQYF
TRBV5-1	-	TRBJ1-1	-	TGCGCCAGCAGCAGCATTCCAGGGGAAACTGAAGCTTTCTTT	CASSSIPGETEAFF
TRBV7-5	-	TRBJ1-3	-	TGTGTCAGAAGCTTAGAGTACGAGGCTACGAGCTCTGGAAACACCATATATTTT	CVRSLEYEATSSGNTIYF
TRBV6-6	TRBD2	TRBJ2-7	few	TGTGCCAGCAGTTACTCGCGCCTAGCGGGGTCCGAGCAGTACTTC	CASSYSRLAGSEQYF
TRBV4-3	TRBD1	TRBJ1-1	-	TGCGCCAGCAGCCGACGACAGGGGACTGAAGCTTTCTTT	CASSRRQGTEAFF